Below are 24 T cell receptor beta chains sequenced from a single sample in a study of blood T cell repertoires in COVID-19. TCRdb's copy holds only in-frame clones and misses some; the assay was immunoSEQ multiplex PCR. The sample consists of 200,000 to 300,000 clones, around 85% of them appearing once. The specimen sequenced was PBMCs or T cells enriched from blood (not recorded which). Receptor source: a woman between 40 and 55 years old with acute COVID-19.

There are a few counts of this clone. V and J are TRBV4-1 and TRBJ2-7; 7 nucleotides line up with TRBD2. This CDR3 is built from 15 residues. The V gene's germline CDR1 is MGHRA and CDR2 YSYEKL. The V gene end was trimmed by 4 bases and the J gene end by 3 bases; junction bases not matched to a gene: 9. The CDR3 loop is CASSRGRESLYEQYF. Here the CDR3 DNA reads TGCGCCAGCAGCCGGGGGAGGGAGAGCCTCTACGAGCAGTACTTC.

The CDR3 region is CASSQDVQIYEQYF. The CDR3 region has the DNA TGTGCCAGCAGCCAAGATGTCCAGATTTACGAGCAGTACTTC. The chain uses TRBV3-1 (or the pseudogene TRBV3-2) and TRBJ2-7, with D hard to call. Germline V gene lookup returns CDR1 LGHDT and CDR2 YNNKEL (reference sequence). V lost 0 bases to trimming and J lost 4 bases, with 10 bases between them. This CDR3 has 14 residues.

This chain connects TRBV24-1 to TRBJ1-2; 9 bases align to TRBD1. Unmatched junction bases numbered 4, after V lost 4 bases and J lost 5 bases. The CDR3 has 14 residues. CDR1 and CDR2 from the germline V gene are KGHDR and SFDVKD. DNA of the CDR3: TGTGCCACCAGTGACCAGGACAGGGGATATGGCTACACCTTC. Translation gives CATSDQDRGYGYTF.

This rearrangement joins TRBV7-3 to TRBJ1-1; D is uncertain. The CDR3 extends over 15 amino acids. Looked up from germline, CDR1 is SGHTA and CDR2 is FQGTGA. V was clipped by 0 bases and J by 5 bases, with 13 bases between them. CDR3 sequence: CASSLTPGWATEAFF. CDR3 nucleotide sequence: TGTGCCAGCAGCTTAACCCCGGGATGGGCGACTGAAGCTTTCTTT.

This rearrangement joins TRBV11-3 to TRBJ2-1, with D unclear. The V gene's germline CDR1 is SGHNT and CDR2 YENEEA. This CDR3 has 13 amino acids. The V gene lost 3 bases and the J gene lost 8 bases, with 11 bases spanning the gap. For the CDR3, the DNA is TGTGCCAGCAGCTTGGGCCACATTGATGAGCAGTTCTTC. It translates to CASSLGHIDEQFF.

The V call is TRBV29-1, the J call TRBJ1-1; weak D call: TRBD1 (5 bases). The length of the CDR3 is 13 residues. With 6 bases removed from V and 0 bases from J, the gap between germline ends came to 11 bases. The germline V gene has CDR1 SQVTM and CDR2 ANQGSEA. In DNA, the CDR3 is TGCAGCGTCGAACGACAGATGAACACTGAAGCTTTCTTT. Translated: CSVERQMNTEAFF. Supplemented by reference TRBV29-1 and TRBJ1-1, the full variable domain reads SAVISQKPSRDICQRGTSLTIQCQVDSQVTMMFWYRQQPGQSLTLIATANQGSEATYESGFVIDKFPISRPNLTFSTLTVSNMSPEDSSIYLCSVERQMNTEAFFGQGTRLTVV.

This clone was detected only once. The V call is TRBV18, the J call TRBJ2-1; D is undetermined. The CDR3 extends over 11 amino acids. Germline assignment: CDR1 KGHSH and CDR2 LQKENI. V was shortened by 4 bases and J by 6 bases, with 4 bases between the two germline ends. The CDR3 DNA follows: TGTGCCAGCTCACTCTCCAATGAGCAGTTCTTC. Its translation is CASSLSNEQFF.

The chain uses TRBV27 and TRBJ1-1, with TRBD1 identical over 7 bases. Germline loops: CDR1 MNHEY, CDR2 SMNVEV (reference sequence). The CDR3 runs 14 residues. Trimming took 8 bases from V and 4 from J; bases not matched to a gene: 10. The CDR3 sequence: CASARQGRRTEAFF. As DNA, the CDR3 is TGTGCCAGCGCTAGACAGGGCAGGCGCACTGAAGCTTTCTTT.

V usage is TRBV30 and J usage is TRBJ1-2; TRBD1 matches 10 bases. This CDR3 region has 14 residues. Losses at the gene ends were 2 bases for V and 4 bases for J; bases not matched to a gene: 4. The germline V gene has CDR1 GTSNPN and CDR2 SVGIG (reference sequence). The CDR3, as DNA: TGTGCCTGGAGTCCGGACAGGGGGTTCTATGGCTACACCTTC. It is translated as CAWSPDRGFYGYTF.

This clone was detected once. V is TRBV24-1 and J is TRBJ2-2; 10 positions match TRBD1. The trim removed 4 bases at V and 4 bases at J, leaving 5 bases unmatched. There are 16 residues in the CDR3. CDR1 and CDR2 from the germline V gene are KGHDR and SFDVKD. The chain's CDR3 is CATSEATGGSTGELFF. The CDR3 nucleotides read TGTGCCACCAGTGAGGCGACAGGGGGCAGCACCGGGGAGCTGTTTTTT.

This chain connects TRBV6-6 to TRBJ1-6; 7 bases line up with TRBD1. The length of the CDR3 is 12 residues. V was pared by 10 bases and J by 10 bases, with 7 bases of the junction left unmatched. Germline V gene sequence: CDR1 MNHNY, CDR2 SVGAGI (reference sequence). CDR3 DNA: TGTGCCACGCGACAGGGTACCTCACCCCTCCACTTT. This codes for CATRQGTSPLHF.

This chain links TRBV4-1 with TRBJ2-1, with TRBD1 matching 7 bases. The CDR3 length is 16 residues. Germline V CDR1 and CDR2: MGHRA, YSYEKL. After removal of 1 base from V and 8 bases from J, the junction contained 11 bases not matched to a gene. The CDR3 loop reads CASSQGTGVRDHEQFF. In DNA form, the CDR3 reads TGCGCCAGCAGCCAAGGAACAGGGGTACGCGATCATGAGCAGTTCTTC.

This chain links TRBV18 with TRBJ2-7; D gene unclear. Germline CDR1 KGHSH, CDR2 LQKENI. CDR3 length: 14 amino acids. Trimming left V 0 bases short and J 7 bases short, with 13 bases between. CDR3 in amino acids: CASSPPPRLWEQYF. The CDR3 coding sequence is TGTGCCAGCTCACCACCTCCGAGGTTGTGGGAGCAGTACTTC.

This chain joins TRBV7-6 and TRBJ2-3; D is perhaps TRBD1 (6 bases). This CDR3 has 12 amino acids. Trimming took off 8 bases at V and 3 bases at J, with 9 bases between the two ends. Germline V gene data show CDR1 as SGHVS and CDR2 as FNYEAQ. This CDR3 reads CASQGRTDTQYF. CDR3 bases: TGTGCCAGCCAGGGGCGAACAGATACGCAGTATTTT. The whole variable domain, filled in from reference TRBV7-6 and TRBJ2-3, reads GAGVSQSPRYKVTKRGQDVALRCDPISGHVSLYWYRQALGQGPEFLTYFNYEAQQDKSGLPNDRFSAERPEGSISTLTIQRTEQRDSAMYRCASQGRTDTQYFGPGTRLTVL.

Of note for this clone: The sample has other DNA sequences that encode this CDR3 too. The chain employs TRBV5-1 and TRBJ2-3; D possibly corresponds to TRBD1 (5 bases). The CDR3 is 14 residues long. The V gene lost 4 bases and the J gene lost 2 bases, with 11 bases spanning the gap. The V gene's germline CDR1 is SGHRS and CDR2 YFSETQ. Written as DNA, the CDR3 is TGCGCCAGCAGCCTGGAAGGGGCCACAGATACGCAGTATTTT. Its translation: CASSLEGATDTQYF.

J is TRBJ2-1 and V is TRBV7-9, with TRBD1 matching 7 bases. CDR1 is SEHNR and CDR2 is FQNEAQ in the germline V gene (reference sequence). V shed 6 bases, J shed 10 bases, and the junction held 6 bases outside the gene matches. The CDR3 runs to 12 residues. In DNA, the CDR3 is TGTGCCAGCAGGCCAGGGGGTCAGGAGCAGTTCTTC. Its translation is CASRPGGQEQFF.

The rearrangement links TRBV7-9 to TRBJ2-7; 7 positions match TRBD2. The V segment lost 5 bases and the J segment 3 bases; nucleotides outside the gene matches: 7. CDR3 length: 14 residues. Per the germline V gene, CDR1 is SEHNR and CDR2 is FQNEAQ (reference sequence). In DNA form, the CDR3 reads TGTGCCAGCAGCCCGGGACTACCCAACTACGAGCAGTACTTC. Translated: CASSPGLPNYEQYF.

This clone was seen a single time. This chain links TRBV3-1 (or the pseudogene TRBV3-2) with TRBJ2-1; 7 nucleotides line up with TRBD2. The CDR3 sequence is 15 residues long. Germline lookup yields CDR1 LGHDT and CDR2 YNNKEL (reference sequence). V lost 4 bases and J lost 0; bases outside the gene matches: 3. The CDR3 DNA is TGTGCCAGCAGCCCCCGGACTAGCTCCTACAATGAGCAGTTCTTC. Translation: CASSPRTSSYNEQFF.

The chain couples TRBV7-9 to TRBJ2-1; D might be TRBD1 (6 bases). Germline V gives CDR1 SEHNR, CDR2 FQNEAQ (reference sequence). The CDR3 length is 16 residues. The V gene lost 3 bases and the J gene lost 8 bases, with 20 bases spanning the gap. Written as DNA, the CDR3 is TGTGCCAGCAGCTTCCTAAGCGGTAGAGGGGGAGATGAGCAGTTCTTC. Its translation: CASSFLSGRGGDEQFF.

This clone appeared once. The chain recombines TRBV28 with TRBJ1-5; possible D gene TRBD1, 6 bases. V gave up 8 bases and J gave up 6 bases, with 23 bases separating them. The germline CDR1 and CDR2 sequences are MDHEN and SYDVKM. This CDR3 has 16 amino acids. This chain's CDR3 is CASQTNSRGGGQPQHF. Written as DNA, the CDR3 is TGTGCCAGCCAAACTAACAGCAGGGGTGGTGGTCAGCCCCAGCATTTT. Looking up the rest from reference TRBV28 and TRBJ1-5 gives the full variable domain: DVKVTQSSRYLVKRTGEKVFLECVQDMDHENMFWYRQDPGLGLRLIYFSYDVKMKEKGDIPEGYSVSREKKERFSLILESASTNQTSMYLCASQTNSRGGGQPQHFGDGTRLSIL.

This clone has only a few counts. The chain employs TRBV9 and TRBJ2-1; 12 nucleotides match TRBD2. The length of the CDR3 is 17 residues. Germline assignment: CDR1 SGDLS and CDR2 YYNGEE. The trim removed 4 bases at V and 1 base at J, leaving 6 bases unmatched. The CDR3 DNA follows: TGTGCCAGCAGCTCAATGACTAGCGGGAGATCCTACAATGAGCAGTTCTTC. Protein sequence: CASSSMTSGRSYNEQFF.

The chain is built from TRBV12-3 or TRBV12-4 and TRBJ1-1; D not certain. The CDR3 is made up of 12 amino acids. Trimming removed 5 bases at V and 4 bases at J, with 8 bases between. The CDR3 here is CASSPFGTEAFF. CDR3 coding DNA: TGTGCCAGCAGTCCCTTCGGCACTGAAGCTTTCTTT.

This clone was observed a single time. The rearrangement uses TRBV12-3 or TRBV12-4 and TRBJ1-2, with unresolved D. This CDR3 has 12 residues. Trimming took off 4 bases at V and 6 bases at J, with 9 bases between the two ends. This CDR3 reads CASSSGGDGYTF. CDR3 coding DNA: TGTGCCAGCAGTTCAGGAGGAGATGGCTACACCTTC.

This clone was seen once. This chain joins TRBV14 and TRBJ2-2; 15 bases agree with TRBD2. CDR3 length: 20 residues. CDR1 and CDR2 from the germline V gene are SGHDN and FVKESK. V lost 3 bases to trimming and J lost 0 bases; unmatched junction nucleotides: 8. The CDR3 sequence: CASSQGLAGGLFSNTGELFF. The CDR3 DNA sequence: TGTGCCAGCAGCCAGGGACTAGCGGGAGGTTTGTTTTCGAACACCGGGGAGCTGTTTTTT.